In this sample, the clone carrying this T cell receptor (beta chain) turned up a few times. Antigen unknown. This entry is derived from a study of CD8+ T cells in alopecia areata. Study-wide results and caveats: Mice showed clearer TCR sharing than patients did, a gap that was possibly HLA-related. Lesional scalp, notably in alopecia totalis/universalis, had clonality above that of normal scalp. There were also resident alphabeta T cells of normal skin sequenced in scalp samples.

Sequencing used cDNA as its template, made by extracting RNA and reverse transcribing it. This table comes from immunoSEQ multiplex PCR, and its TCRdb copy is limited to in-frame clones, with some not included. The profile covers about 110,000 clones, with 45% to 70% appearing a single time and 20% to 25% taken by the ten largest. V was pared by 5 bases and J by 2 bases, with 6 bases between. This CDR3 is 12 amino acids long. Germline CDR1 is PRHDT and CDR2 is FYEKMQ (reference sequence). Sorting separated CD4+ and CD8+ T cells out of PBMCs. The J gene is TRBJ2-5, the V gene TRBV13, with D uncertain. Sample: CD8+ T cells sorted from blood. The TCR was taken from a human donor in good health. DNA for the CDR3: TGTGCCAGCAGCACATCACAAGAGACCCAGTACTTC. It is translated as CASSTSQETQYF.